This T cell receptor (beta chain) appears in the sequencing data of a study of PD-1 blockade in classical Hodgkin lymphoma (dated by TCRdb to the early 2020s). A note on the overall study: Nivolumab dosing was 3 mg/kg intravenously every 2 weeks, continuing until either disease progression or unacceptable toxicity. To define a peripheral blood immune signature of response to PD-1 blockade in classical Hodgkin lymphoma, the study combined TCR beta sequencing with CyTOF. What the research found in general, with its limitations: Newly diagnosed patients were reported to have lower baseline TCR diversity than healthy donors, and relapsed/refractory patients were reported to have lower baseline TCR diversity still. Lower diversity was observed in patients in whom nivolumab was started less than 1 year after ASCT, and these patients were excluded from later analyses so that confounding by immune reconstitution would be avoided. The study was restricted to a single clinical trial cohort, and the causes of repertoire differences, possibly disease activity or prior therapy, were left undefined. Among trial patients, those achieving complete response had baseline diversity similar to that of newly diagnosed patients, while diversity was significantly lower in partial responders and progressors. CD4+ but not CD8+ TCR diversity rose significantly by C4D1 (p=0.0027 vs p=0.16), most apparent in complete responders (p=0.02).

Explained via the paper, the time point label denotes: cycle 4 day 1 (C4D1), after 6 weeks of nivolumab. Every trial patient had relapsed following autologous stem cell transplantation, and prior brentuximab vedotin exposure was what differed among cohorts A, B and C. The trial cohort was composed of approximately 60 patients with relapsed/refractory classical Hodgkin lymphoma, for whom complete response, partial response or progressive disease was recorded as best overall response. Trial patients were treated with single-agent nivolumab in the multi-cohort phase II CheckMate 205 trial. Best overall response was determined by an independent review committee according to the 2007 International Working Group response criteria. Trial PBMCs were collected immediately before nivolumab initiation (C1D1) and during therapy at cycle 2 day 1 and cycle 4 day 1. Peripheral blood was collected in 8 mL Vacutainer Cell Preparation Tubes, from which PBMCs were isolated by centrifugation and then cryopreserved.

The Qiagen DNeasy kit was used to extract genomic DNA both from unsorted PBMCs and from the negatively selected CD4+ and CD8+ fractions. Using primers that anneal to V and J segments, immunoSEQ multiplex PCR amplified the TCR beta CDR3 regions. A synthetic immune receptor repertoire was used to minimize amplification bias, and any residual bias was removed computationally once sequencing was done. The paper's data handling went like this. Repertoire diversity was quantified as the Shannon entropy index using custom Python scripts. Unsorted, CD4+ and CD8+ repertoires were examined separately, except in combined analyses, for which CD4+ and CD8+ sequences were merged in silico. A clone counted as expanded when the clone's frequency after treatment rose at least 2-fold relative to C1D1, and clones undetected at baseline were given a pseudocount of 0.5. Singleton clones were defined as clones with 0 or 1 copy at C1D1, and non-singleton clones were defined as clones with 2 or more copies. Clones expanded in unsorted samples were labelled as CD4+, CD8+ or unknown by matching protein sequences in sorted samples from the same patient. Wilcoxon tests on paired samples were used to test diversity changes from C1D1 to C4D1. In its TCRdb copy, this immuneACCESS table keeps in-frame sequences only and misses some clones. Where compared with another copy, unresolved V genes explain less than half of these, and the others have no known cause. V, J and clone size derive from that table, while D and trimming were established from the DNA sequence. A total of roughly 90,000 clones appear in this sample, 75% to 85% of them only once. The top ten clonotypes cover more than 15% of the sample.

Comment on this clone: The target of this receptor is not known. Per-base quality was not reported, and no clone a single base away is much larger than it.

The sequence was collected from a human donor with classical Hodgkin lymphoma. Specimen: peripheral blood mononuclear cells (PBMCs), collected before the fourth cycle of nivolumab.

At the DNA level, the sequence is TGTGCCAGCAGCTTGGATGACGGACAGGGCGATGGCTACACCTTC. The encoded protein is CASSLDDGQGDGYTF. This chain is built from TRBV5-4 and TRBJ1-2; 8 middle bases align to TRBD1. Inclusive of the bounding cysteine and phenylalanine, the CDR3 is 15 residues long. The read is trimmed to its CDR3 DNA, 45 bases read in frame from base 1. Reading the germline V gene (reference sequence) gives CDR1 SGHNT and CDR2 YYREEE. Unmatched junction bases come to 7, with V trimmed by 0 bases and J by 6 bases.